Shown below are 5 T cell receptor beta chains from a single sample sequenced in a study of tumor-infiltrating lymphocytes in primary liver carcinoma. From 450 to 600 ng total RNA, TCR beta cDNA was generated with a primer in the constant region. Three nested multiplex PCR rounds of slightly modified ARM-PCR generated TCR beta libraries. The first two PCR rounds used TRBV1-TRBV30 forward primers with a C-beta reverse primer, roughly 10 cycles each. TCRdb recomputed calls from the multiplex PCR reads with MiXCR, one row per CDR3 protein. Of about 200,000 distinct CDR3 sequences listed, 65% are singletons. The study extracted blood RNA from unsorted whole blood and also extracted germline DNA. Sequenced material: peripheral blood. Receptor source: a woman aged 55-69 years with primary liver carcinoma and hepatitis B virus infection.

The chain has TRBV11-3 and TRBJ2-3; D remains unclear. Per germline, CDR1 SGHNT and CDR2 YENEEA. V lost 1 base and J lost 14, with 22 bases in between. The CDR3 extends over 15 amino acids. The CDR3 is CASSLGRALTDTRYF. DNA for the CDR3: TGTGCCAGCAGCTTAGGACGGGCACTCACAGATACACGGTATTTT.

Note on this clonotype: This could be a read error, since a much larger clone is one nucleotide away. CDR3 DNA: TGTGCCAGCAGCCGGGGACTAGCGGGACCCTACAATGAGCAGTTCTTC. It is translated as CASSRGLAGPYNEQFF. J is TRBJ2-1 and V is TRBV11-2; 13 bases agree with TRBD2. Trimming at V came to 5 bases and at J to 2 bases, leaving 3 bases not matched to a gene. CDR3 length equals 16 residues. The V gene's germline CDR1 is SGHAT and CDR2 FQNNGV.

On this clonotype: This CDR3 fails to terminate in the conserved phenylalanine or tryptophan, so it likely reflects a read error. The rearrangement links TRBV5-4 to TRBJ1-6, with 11 bases lining up with TRBD1. The CDR3 is 14 amino acids. The junction had 2 bases not matched to a gene; V was cut back by 1 base and J by 11 bases. The germline CDR1 and CDR2 sequences are SGHNT and YYREEE (reference sequence). CDR3 nucleotides: TGTGCCAGCAGCTTGAGGGACAGGGGGGCACCCCTCCACCTT. Protein: CASSLRDRGAPLHL.

Concerning this clonotype: A much larger clone lies one base from this, so it may be a read error. This chain uses TRBV6-2 or TRBV6-3 with TRBJ2-1; 8 bases are a match to TRBD2. CDR1 MNHEY and CDR2 SVGEGT come from the germline V gene. The CDR3 contains 16 residues. For the CDR3, the DNA is TGTGCCAGCAGTTCCCGGGGTAGCGGGACTCTCGATGAGCGGTTCTTC. This gives the protein CASSSRGSGTLDERFF.

Regarding this clonotype: A single base separates this from a much larger clone, so it may be a read error. The rearrangement links TRBV6-5 to TRBJ1-4; D not certain. CDR3 size: 15 residues. Germline V gives CDR1 MNHEY, CDR2 SVGAGI. CDR3 DNA: TGTGCCCGCAGTTACTTAGCGTCAACTAATGAAAAACTGTTTTTT. Translating it yields CARSYLASTNEKLFF.